This TCR beta chain was recovered during a study of T cell repertoires in cytomegalovirus infection (dated by TCRdb to between 2018 and 2021). A note on the overall study: Because public TCR beta signatures pointed to carriage of CMV infection together with the matching HLA type, the HLA type of each donor mattered for the analysis.

The paper's findings and limits, for the study overall: Carriers of CMV infection plus the relevant HLA type were discriminated by the cumulative frequency of public TCR beta family members in the study cohort and in an independent 352-donor cohort. In the ex vivo response, HLA-C-restricted CMV-specific TCR beta clonotypes were dominant, and in two of eight donors the single most frequent clonotype came from this HLA-C-restricted group.

The germline V gene (reference sequence) supplies CDR1 MNHEY and CDR2 SMNVEV. Trimming removed 6 bases from V and 2 bases from J; the gene matches leave 9 bases unexplained. The CDR3 runs 16 amino acids, cysteine and phenylalanine included. CDR3 DNA only is kept here, 48 bases in frame from base 1. In its sample, this clonotype was seen many times. The specificity of this receptor is unknown. No much larger clone is present one base from it, and per-base qualities are unavailable. Sequencing was performed on an Illumina HiSeq 1500. Starting from the raw public reads, TCRdb applied fastp trimming at Q25, assembled clones with MiXCR and retained in-frame beta chains. Rows are combined by CDR3 protein, so each entry shows the most common genes and DNA. The table for this sample lists about 230,000 distinct CDR3 sequences; 6.5% of them were counted only once. Around 6.5% of the sample is taken by the ten largest.

This sequence originates from a human donor in good health (CMV status not recorded). Some clones in this sample may be carry-over from other donors' samples. Sequencing input: PBMCs. Here the chain combines TRBV27 and TRBJ2-1, with 8 middle bases fitting TRBD2. In nucleotides, the sequence is TGTGCCAGCAGCCTTCTTAGCGGGGCACCCTACAATGAGCAGTTCTTC. This translates into CASSLLSGAPYNEQFF.